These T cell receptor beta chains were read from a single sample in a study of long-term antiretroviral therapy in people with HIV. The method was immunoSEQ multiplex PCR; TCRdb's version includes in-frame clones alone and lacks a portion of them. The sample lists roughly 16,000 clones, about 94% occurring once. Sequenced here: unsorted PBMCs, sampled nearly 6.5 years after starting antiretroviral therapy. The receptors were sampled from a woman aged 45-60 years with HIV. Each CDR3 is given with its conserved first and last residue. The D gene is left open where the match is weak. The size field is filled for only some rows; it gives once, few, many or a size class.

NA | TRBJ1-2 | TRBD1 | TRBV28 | TGTGCCAGCAGTCCGGGGACAGGGGCGCGTTATGGCTACACCTTC | CASSPGTGARYGYTF
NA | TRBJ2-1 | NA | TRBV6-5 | TGTGCCAGCAGCTCATCAGGGGTATCCTACAATGAGCAGTTCTTC | CASSSSGVSYNEQFF
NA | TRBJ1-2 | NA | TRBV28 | TGTGCCAGCAGTTCGGGCAGGGTGGGCTACACCTTC | CASSSGRVGYTF
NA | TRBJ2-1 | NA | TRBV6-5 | TGTGCCAGCAGTTTGTCGAGGGACCCTGATGACGATGAGCAGTTCTTC | CASSLSRDPDDDEQFF
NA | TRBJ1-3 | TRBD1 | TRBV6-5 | TGTGCCAGCAGCCCGGACAGGGGAGGAAACACCATATATTTT | CASSPDRGGNTIYF
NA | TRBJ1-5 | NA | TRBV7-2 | TGTGCCAGCAGCTTAACGGGGGGAGGAAGCAATCAGCCCCAGCATTTT | CASSLTGGGSNQPQHF
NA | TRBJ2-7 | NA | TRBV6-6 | TGTGCCAGCAGCCCCGTATCCTACGAGCAGTACTTC | CASSPVSYEQYF
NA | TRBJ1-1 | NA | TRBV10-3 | TGTGCCATGCGACGCAGGGAAGGGAACACTGAAGCTTTCTTT | CAMRRREGNTEAFF
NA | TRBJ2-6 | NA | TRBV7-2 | TGTGCCAGCAGCCCCAGAGGATCTGGGGCCAACGTCCTGACTTTC | CASSPRGSGANVLTF
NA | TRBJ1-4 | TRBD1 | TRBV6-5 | TGTGCCAGCAGTTACGTCAGGGGGGGTGAAAAACTGTTTTTT | CASSYVRGGEKLFF
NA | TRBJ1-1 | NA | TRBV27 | TGTGCCAGCAGTTCGGACGGTGTGAACACTGAAGCTTTCTTT | CASSSDGVNTEAFF
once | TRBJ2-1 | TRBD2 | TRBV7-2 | TGTGCCAGCAGCTTAAAGGCTAGCGGGAGTTTCTTC | CASSLKASGSFF
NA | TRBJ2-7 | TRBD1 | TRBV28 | TGTGCCAGCAGGGACAGGATATCCTACGAGCAGTACTTC | CASRDRISYEQYF